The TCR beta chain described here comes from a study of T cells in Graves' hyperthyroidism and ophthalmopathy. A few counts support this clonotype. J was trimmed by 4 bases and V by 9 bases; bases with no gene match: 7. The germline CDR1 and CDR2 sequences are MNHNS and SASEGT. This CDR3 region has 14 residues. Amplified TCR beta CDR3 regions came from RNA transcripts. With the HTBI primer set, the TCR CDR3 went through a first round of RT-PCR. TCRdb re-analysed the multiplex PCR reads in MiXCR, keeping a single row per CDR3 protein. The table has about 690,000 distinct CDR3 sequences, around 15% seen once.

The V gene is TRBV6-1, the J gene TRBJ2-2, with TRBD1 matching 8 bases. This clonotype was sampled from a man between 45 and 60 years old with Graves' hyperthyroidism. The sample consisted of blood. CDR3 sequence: CASYRDRSTGELFF. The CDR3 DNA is TGTGCCAGTTATCGGGACAGGTCCACCGGGGAGCTGTTTTTT.